The clone carrying this TCR beta chain was seen at least ten times. No antigen is known for it. Using its own MiXCR run on the 5' RACE reads, TCRdb lists one record per CDR3 protein. The table includes roughly 74,000 distinct CDR3 sequences, around 5.5% detected once. The V gene's germline CDR1 is SGHTA and CDR2 FQGNSA. Trimming shortened V by 0 bases and J by 1 base, and 13 bases separated the two germline ends. CDR3 length equals 17 residues. The data originate from a study of neurological immune-mediated disorders. On the study more broadly: Multiple sclerosis patients numbered about 35, with roughly 31 relapsing-remitting and 3 secondary progressive.

Whole-study findings and limits: The multiple sclerosis repertoire cluster was associated with no clinical or MRI feature. Among expanded clones, no CDR3 amino acid sequences were shared across subjects, a pattern suggesting private repertoires in all groups. While HTLV-1-associated myelopathy showed the greatest TCR clonal expansion, multiple sclerosis showed the least, falling below healthy controls.

V gene TRBV7-2 combines with J gene TRBJ1-5, with a tentative D call TRBD1 (5 bases). The sample consisted of PBMCs. The source of this sequence is a man between 18 and 29 years old with multiple sclerosis. CDR3 DNA: TGTGCCAGCAGCTTAGCTGGGGGACCACAGAGCAATCAGCCCCAGCATTTT. Translation: CASSLAGGPQSNQPQHF.